A selection of T cell receptor beta chains follows, all from one sample in a study of PD-L1 blockade in urothelial cancer. Generated by immunoSEQ multiplex PCR, the TCRdb table keeps only in-frame clones and is missing some. The sample records 50,000 to 70,000 clones, more than 80% being singletons. This sample comprised PBMCs, obtained around atezolizumab (anti-PD-L1) treatment. All receptors come from a man in his sixties or seventies with urothelial cancer. Each CDR3 is given with its conserved first and last residue. The order of the fields is D gene, clone size, J gene, V gene, CDR3 protein, CDR3 DNA. A D gene is named only where the DNA matches it firmly. Size is stated for part of the rows, as once, few or many counts, or as a class when the clone is expanded.

TRBD1,-,TRBJ1-2,TRBV7-6,CASSPSRQGANYGYTF,TGTGCCAGCAGCCCTTCCCGACAGGGGGCTAACTATGGCTACACCTTC
-,few,TRBJ1-4,TRBV28,CASGPWSSAEKLFF,TGTGCCAGCGGCCCGTGGAGTTCTGCTGAAAAACTGTTTTTT
-,-,TRBJ2-7,TRBV28,CASETANSYEQYF,TGTGCCAGCGAGACAGCTAATTCCTACGAGCAGTACTTC
-,-,TRBJ2-7,TRBV4-1,CASSQVTGQPYEQYF,TGCGCCAGCAGCCAAGTTACCGGACAGCCCTACGAGCAGTACTTC
-,-,TRBJ1-5,TRBV25-1,CASSESGGDSNQPQHF,TGTGCCAGCAGTGAATCGGGTGGTGATAGCAATCAGCCCCAGCATTTT
-,-,TRBJ2-1,TRBV27,CASSPEEWGDNEQFF,TGTGCCAGCAGTCCAGAGGAGTGGGGAGACAATGAGCAGTTCTTC
TRBD1,-,TRBJ2-6,TRBV28,CASSLAGQGGSGANVLTF,TGTGCCAGCAGTTTGGCGGGACAGGGAGGGTCTGGGGCCAACGTCCTGACTTTC
-,few,TRBJ2-7,TRBV28,CASSLETRDEQYF,TGTGCCAGCAGTCTAGAGACCCGGGACGAGCAGTACTTC
-,-,TRBJ2-1,TRBV7-9,CASDDYSYNEQFF,TGTGCCAGTGATGACTATTCCTACAATGAGCAGTTCTTC
-,few,TRBJ2-7,TRBV25-1,CASSEVAEQYF,TGTGCCAGCAGTGAAGTGGCCGAGCAGTACTTC
-,-,TRBJ1-1,TRBV5-1,CASSLRSGERTEAFF,TGCGCCAGCAGCTTGAGGTCGGGGGAGAGGACTGAAGCTTTCTTT